The clone carrying this T cell receptor beta chain appeared a single time. In the authors' workflow: Amplification with reference gene primers provided the estimates of nucleated cell counts. Sequencing was performed with immunoSEQ multiplex PCR; in TCRdb, only in-frame clones are kept and a portion is missing. V, J and clone size reflect that table, while D and trimming were determined from the DNA. Here the sample spans 250,000 to 300,000 clones, around 84% being singletons. CDR3 size: 17 residues. Per the germline V gene, CDR1 is LGHDT and CDR2 is YNNKEL (reference sequence). The ends lost 2 bases at V and 4 bases at J; junction bases unmatched: 11. These data belong to a study of blood T cell repertoires in COVID-19. Study background: Acute-phase and convalescent COVID-19 samples originated in the United States, Italy and Spain. In each case, the material was cDNA or gDNA derived from T cells, B-cell-depleted T cells, or PBMCs.

The receptor comes from a man in his fifties or sixties with acute or convalescent COVID-19. What was sequenced was peripheral blood. The chain employs TRBV3-1 (or the pseudogene TRBV3-2) and TRBJ2-5, with 9 bases aligning to TRBD2. The CDR3 sequence is CASSQFALASGTETQYF. The CDR3 nucleotides are TGTGCCAGCAGCCAATTTGCCTTGGCTAGCGGGACAGAGACCCAGTACTTC.